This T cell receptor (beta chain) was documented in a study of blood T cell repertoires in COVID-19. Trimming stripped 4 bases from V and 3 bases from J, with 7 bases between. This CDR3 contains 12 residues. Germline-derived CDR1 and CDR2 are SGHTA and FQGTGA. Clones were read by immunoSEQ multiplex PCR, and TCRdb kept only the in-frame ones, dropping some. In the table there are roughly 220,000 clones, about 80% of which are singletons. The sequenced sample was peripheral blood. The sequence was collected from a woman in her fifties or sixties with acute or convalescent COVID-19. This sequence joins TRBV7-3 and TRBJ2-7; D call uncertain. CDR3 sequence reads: CASSSTYYEQYF. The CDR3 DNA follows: TGTGCCAGCAGCTCCACCTACTACGAGCAGTACTTC.